These T cell receptor beta chains were read from a single sample in a study of cytomegalovirus exposure and HLA in healthy donors. TCRdb's copy holds only in-frame clones and misses some; the assay was immunoSEQ multiplex PCR. The sample yields 90,000 to 120,000 clones, 77% seen once. The sequenced material came from PBMCs. These receptors were obtained from a male donor in good health and CMV-seronegative. Both conserved end residues are trimmed from each CDR3.

V gene,J gene,CDR3 protein
TRBV6-1,TRBJ1-2,ASSESMTFGGYT
TRBV2,TRBJ2-1,ASKRLASYNEQF
TRBV7-9,TRBJ1-4,ASSPTGGNEKLF
TRBV4-1,TRBJ2-3,ASSQARLAGEASTDTQY
TRBV15,TRBJ2-7,ATSRDGTKPYEQY
TRBV4-1,TRBJ2-3,ASSQGGGGDTQY
TRBV6-6,TRBJ2-3,ASSDSRQGADTQY
TRBV6-6,TRBJ2-5,ASSYSGSQETQY
TRBV6-6,TRBJ2-4,ASSYVSGLAKNIQY
TRBV29-1,TRBJ1-5,SVAGTGGDSNQPQH
TRBV5-1,TRBJ1-2,ASSGGTGSYGYT
TRBV27,TRBJ2-7,ASSLAVRTYEQY
TRBV27,TRBJ1-1,ASSTGHTEAF
TRBV14,TRBJ1-1,ASSQETYTEAF
TRBV6-1,TRBJ1-1,ASTQGIVTEAF
TRBV5-6,TRBJ2-5,ASSATGTGETQY
TRBV4-1,TRBJ2-1,ASSQTGNYYNEQF
TRBV19,TRBJ2-7,ASSNPPSGGGFYEQY
TRBV19,TRBJ2-5,ASTARWAQSQETQY
TRBV27,TRBJ2-6,ASTPFSGANVLT
TRBV30,TRBJ2-6,AWSSGSGANVLT
TRBV4-1,TRBJ2-7,ASSLRLGSYEQY
TRBV6-1,TRBJ2-1,ASSAGGGGHNEQF
TRBV5-8,TRBJ1-1,ASSTGTGLSNTEAF
TRBV10-3,TRBJ2-5,AISAIQGREETQY
TRBV4-1,TRBJ1-2,ASSQVDRNYGYT
TRBV30,TRBJ1-2,AWSVTTDGYGYT
TRBV4-2,TRBJ2-7,ASSLRTGTYEQY